The rows below give T cell receptor beta chains drawn from one sample of a study of blood T cell repertoires in COVID-19. Only in-frame clones appear in the TCRdb table, and some are missing; sequencing was by immunoSEQ multiplex PCR. The data hold hundreds of thousands of clones, with approximately 92% observed a single time. The sample taken for sequencing was PBMCs or T cells enriched from blood (not recorded which). The receptors were sampled from a man aged 25 to 40 who had recovered from COVID-19. CDR3s include the opening cysteine and the closing phenylalanine or tryptophan. D genes are given only for firm matches. Clone size appears in some rows only: once, few, many, or a class for an expanded clone.

J | size | D | V | length | DNA | CDR3
TRBJ2-2 | few | NA | TRBV27 | 11 | TGTGCCAGCAGTCGAGCCGGGGAGCTGTTTTTT | CASSRAGELFF
TRBJ2-5 | NA | TRBD2 | TRBV9 | 15 | TGTGCCAGCAGCGTAGTTCCAGCGGGAGAGGGGACCCAGTACTTC | CASSVVPAGEGTQYF
TRBJ1-4 | NA | NA | TRBV14 | 15 | TGTGCCAGCAGCCGGATGGCGGTAGCAAATGAAAAACTGTTTTTT | CASSRMAVANEKLFF
TRBJ2-2 | NA | NA | TRBV7-6 | 13 | TGTGCCAGCAGCCCCTATGTCGCCGGGGAGCTGTTTTTT | CASSPYVAGELFF
TRBJ2-7 | NA | NA | TRBV5-6 | 13 | TGTGCCAGCAGCTTGGGACTTAACTACGAGCAGTACTTC | CASSLGLNYEQYF
TRBJ2-1 | NA | NA | TRBV19 | 17 | TGTGCCAGTAGTCCGACGAGACTAGTTACAAGTGGCAATGAGCAGTTCTTC | CASSPTRLVTSGNEQFF
TRBJ2-1 | NA | TRBD2 | TRBV7-3 | 15 | TGTGCCAGCAGCCCTAGCGGGAGACCCTACAATGAGCAGTTCTTC | CASSPSGRPYNEQFF
TRBJ2-7 | NA | TRBD1 | TRBV15 | 14 | TGTGCCACCAGCCCTCGGACAGGGGCCTACGAGCAGTACTTC | CATSPRTGAYEQYF
TRBJ1-4 | NA | NA | TRBV6-5 | 14 | TGTGCCAGCAGTCCCGGGGGAATTAATGAAAAACTGTTTTTT | CASSPGGINEKLFF
TRBJ2-7 | few | NA | TRBV12-3/TRBV12-4 | 13 | TGTGCCAGCACCACGCCAGGGGCCTACGAGCAGTACTTC | CASTTPGAYEQYF
TRBJ2-1 | NA | TRBD2 | TRBV2 | 16 | TGTGCCAGCACCGGTGGGCTAGCGGGAGGGGGCCGGGAGCAGTTCTTC | CASTGGLAGGGREQFF
TRBJ1-5 | NA | TRBD1 | TRBV19 | 18 | TGTGCCACCTACCGGGACAGGGGGCTCCTTCGGAGCAATCAGCCCCAGCATTTT | CATYRDRGLLRSNQPQHF
TRBJ2-1 | NA | TRBD2 | TRBV5-1 | 13 | TGCGCCAGCAGCATGGGACTAGAGAATGAGCAGTTCTTC | CASSMGLENEQFF
TRBJ1-2 | NA | NA | TRBV24-1 | 12 | TGTGCCACCAGTGACACGACAGGTGGCTACACCTTC | CATSDTTGGYTF
TRBJ1-6 | NA | NA | TRBV7-9 | 16 | TGTGCCAGCAGCTTAGTGGGGAGTTCCTATAATTCACCCCTCCACTTT | CASSLVGSSYNSPLHF
TRBJ2-2 | NA | NA | TRBV27 | 16 | TGTGCCAGCAGTTTCCAAGGGGCAGGGAACACCGGGGAGCTGTTTTTT | CASSFQGAGNTGELFF
TRBJ1-1 | NA | NA | TRBV18 | 13 | TGTGCCAGCTCCACCCAGGTGGAGGGGAGATCTTTCTTT | CASSTQVEGRSFF
TRBJ1-6 | NA | TRBD1 | TRBV14 | 14 | TGTGCCAGCAGCCAGGGACAGTATAATTCACCCCTCCACTTT | CASSQGQYNSPLHF
TRBJ1-5 | few | NA | TRBV6-5 | 15 | TGTGCCAGCAGAAAGGGGATGACGTCAGGACAGCCCCAGCATTTT | CASRKGMTSGQPQHF
TRBJ1-2 | NA | TRBD1 | TRBV29-1 | 13 | TGCAGCGTCCCCGGGACAGGGGCGGCTGGCTACACCTTC | CSVPGTGAAGYTF